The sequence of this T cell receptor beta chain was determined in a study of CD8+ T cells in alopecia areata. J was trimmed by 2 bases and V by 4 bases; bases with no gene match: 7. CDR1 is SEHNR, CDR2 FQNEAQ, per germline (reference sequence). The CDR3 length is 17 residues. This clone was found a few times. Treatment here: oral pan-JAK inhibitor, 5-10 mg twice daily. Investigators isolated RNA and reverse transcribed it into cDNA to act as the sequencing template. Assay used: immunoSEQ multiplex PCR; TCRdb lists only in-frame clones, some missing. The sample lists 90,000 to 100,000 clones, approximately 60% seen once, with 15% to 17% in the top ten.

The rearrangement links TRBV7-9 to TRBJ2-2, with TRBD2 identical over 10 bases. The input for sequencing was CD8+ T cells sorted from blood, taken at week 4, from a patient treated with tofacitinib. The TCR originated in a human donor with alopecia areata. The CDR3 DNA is TGTGCCAGCAGCTCAACCCTAGCGGGAGCCAACACCGGGGAGCTGTTTTTT. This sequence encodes CASSSTLAGANTGELFF.